The 14 T cell receptor beta chains in this list originate from one sample, sequenced in a study of cytomegalovirus exposure and HLA in healthy donors. PCR primers comprised 60 Vbeta and 13 Jbeta primers. Libraries were prepared by immunoSEQ multiplex PCR; TCRdb keeps only in-frame clonotypes and omits some of them. The sample shows some 130,000 clones, around 63% of them seen only once. Sequencing was performed on PBMCs. These receptors were obtained from a human donor in good health.

The chain joins TRBV5-4 to TRBJ1-3; TRBD1 might be the D (5 bases). The CDR3 totals 16 residues. V gave up 4 bases and J gave up 6 bases, with 20 bases separating them. Germline loops: CDR1 SGHNT, CDR2 YYREEE (reference sequence). CDR3 residues: CASSPGRGVWENTIYF. CDR3 coding DNA: TGTGCCAGCAGCCCCGGGAGAGGGGTGTGGGAAAACACCATATATTTT.

This clone was recorded once. The V call is TRBV14, the J call TRBJ2-3, with 11 bases fitting TRBD1. Germline CDR1 and CDR2: SGHDN and FVKESK. V lost 8 bases and J lost 7; bases outside the gene matches: 11. This CDR3 region has 15 residues. The DNA of the CDR3 is TGTGCCAGCGGCTTACGGACAGGGGGCGTGAATACGCAGTATTTT. It encodes CASGLRTGGVNTQYF.

The rearrangement links TRBV28 to TRBJ2-2, with 8 bases lining up with TRBD1. The CDR3 sequence is 16 residues long. V was clipped by 0 bases and J by 3 bases; unmatched bases: 3. Germline CDR1 and CDR2: MDHEN and SYDVKM. This CDR3 is CASSLWGGQDTGELFF. The CDR3, as DNA: TGTGCCAGCAGTTTATGGGGGGGACAGGACACCGGGGAGCTGTTTTTT.

About this clone itself: The germline gene is not matched at one end of the junction; a read error may be the cause. The chain combines TRBV5-1 with TRBJ2-7; tentatively, D is TRBD1 (5 bases). This CDR3 spans 13 amino acids. Germline values: CDR1 SGHRS, CDR2 YFSETQ. In nucleotides, the CDR3 is TGCGCCGGCAGCTTTGGACAAGCCTACGAGCAGTACTTC. It specifies CAGSFGQAYEQYF.

The rearrangement joins TRBV18 to TRBJ1-1; D not resolved. The germline V gene encodes CDR1 KGHSH and CDR2 LQKENI. The CDR3 sequence is 14 residues long. Trimming stripped 5 bases from V and 3 bases from J, with 13 bases between. The CDR3 nucleotides read TGTGCCAGCTCAATACGCCACAGAGACACTGAAGCTTTCTTT. It translates to CASSIRHRDTEAFF.

The chain is built from TRBV7-2 and TRBJ2-1, with 8 bases aligning to TRBD2. Trimming cost V 1 base and J 7 bases; bases outside gene matches: 9. The CDR3 consists of 16 residues. In germline, CDR1 is SGHTA, CDR2 FQGNSA. CDR3 in amino acids: CASSLEVSGIPNEQFF. The CDR3 DNA reads TGTGCCAGCAGCTTAGAGGTTAGCGGGATACCAAATGAGCAGTTCTTC. Combining the CDR3 with reference TRBV7-2 and TRBJ2-1 gives the whole variable domain GAGVSQSPSNKVTEKGKDVELRCDPISGHTALYWYRQSLGQGLEFLIYFQGNSAPDKSGLPSDRFSAERTGGSVSTLTIQRTQQEDSAVYLCASSLEVSGIPNEQFFGPGTRLTVL.

This clone appeared a few times. The same CDR3 also results from other DNA sequences found in this sample. The gene calls are TRBV7-2 and TRBJ2-6; D is unresolved. The CDR3 consists of 15 residues. Germline assignment: CDR1 SGHTA and CDR2 FQGNSA. V was trimmed by 4 bases and J by 0 bases, leaving 7 bases between them. As DNA, the CDR3 is TGTGCCAGCAGCTCCTCCGGCTCTGGGGCCAACGTCCTGACTTTC. It is translated as CASSSSGSGANVLTF.

This clone was observed a few times. CDR3 DNA sequence: TGTGCCAGCAGGAAGGTGGGACAGCCAACAGATACGCAGTATTTT. It yields the protein CASRKVGQPTDTQYF. The chain joins TRBV13 to TRBJ2-3, with 7 bases fitting TRBD1. Germline CDR1 PRHDT, CDR2 FYEKMQ (reference sequence). The trim removed 6 bases at V and 3 bases at J, leaving 9 bases unmatched. The CDR3 is 15 residues long.

This clone showed up just once. This chain links TRBV5-5 with TRBJ2-7, with 7 bases aligning to TRBD1. The CDR3 runs to 14 residues. Germline V gene data show CDR1 as SGHKS and CDR2 as YYEKEE (reference sequence). The V segment lost 2 bases and the J segment 2 bases; nucleotides outside the gene matches: 4. CDR3 sequence reads: CASSLERGPYEQYF. For the CDR3, the DNA is TGTGCCAGCAGCTTAGAAAGGGGGCCCTACGAGCAGTACTTC.

The chain is built from TRBV9 and TRBJ1-1; D is unclear. V was shortened by 0 bases and J by 4 bases, with 10 bases between the two germline ends. CDR1 is SGDLS and CDR2 is YYNGEE in the germline V gene. The CDR3 consists of 14 residues. As DNA, the CDR3 is TGTGCCAGCAGCGTAGATCAGGTTGGCACTGAAGCTTTCTTT. Translating it yields CASSVDQVGTEAFF.

This clone appeared a few times. The chain is built from TRBV4-2 and TRBJ2-1; 13 bases are shared with TRBD2. Trimming took 1 base from V and 6 from J; bases not matched to a gene: 6. Per the germline V gene, CDR1 is LGHNA and CDR2 is YNFKEQ. This CDR3 has 17 amino acids. This CDR3 reads CASSQALLAGGPNEQFF. DNA of the CDR3: TGTGCCAGCAGCCAAGCCTTACTAGCGGGAGGGCCCAATGAGCAGTTCTTC.

This chain links TRBV29-1 with TRBJ1-1; D gene ambiguous. The CDR3 is 11 amino acids. V was shortened by 4 bases and J by 1 base, with 4 bases between the two germline ends. The germline gives CDR1 SQVTM, CDR2 ANQGSEA. CDR3 nucleotide sequence: TGCAGCGTTGTTAAGAACACTGAAGCTTTCTTT. Amino acids: CSVVKNTEAFF.

The chain employs TRBV27 and TRBJ2-7, with 8 bases matching TRBD2. CDR1 and CDR2 from the germline V gene are MNHEY and SMNVEV (reference sequence). The CDR3 is made up of 16 amino acids. V shed 2 bases and J 5 bases; nucleotides not matched to a gene: 11. CDR3 in amino acids: CASSLGPLAGGDEQYF. CDR3 bases: TGTGCCAGCAGTTTAGGCCCACTGGCGGGAGGTGACGAGCAGTACTTC.

The rearrangement uses TRBV9 and TRBJ2-6; 10 positions agree with TRBD1. V was pared by 4 bases and J by 0 bases, with 10 bases of the junction left unmatched. The germline CDR1 and CDR2 sequences are SGDLS and YYNGEE. CDR3 length: 19 residues. CDR3 protein: CASSSGQGPPFSGANVLTF. For the CDR3, the DNA is TGTGCCAGCAGCTCGGGACAGGGGCCTCCCTTCTCTGGGGCCAACGTCCTGACTTTC.